This T cell receptor (beta chain) derives from a study of prognosis after radiotherapy for stage I lung cancer. Study-level information: About five patients had oligometastatic NSCLC after their primary tumor was surgically resected, and roughly 15 patients had newly diagnosed primary stage I lung tumors.

The CDR3 covers 16 residues. The study, taken as a whole, reports: Patients who went on to get distant metastases had lower Shannon entropy after stereotactic body radiation therapy. A drop in unique TCR clone counts was seen after stereotactic body radiation therapy, median around 10,000 versus 6,900.

This clonotype was seen many times. Its antigen remains unknown. The genomic DNA TCR beta CDR3 region underwent two rounds of multiplex PCR. Round one of PCR was performed, and it used primers specific to each TRBV and TRBJ gene. TCRdb reprocessed the multiplex PCR reads via MiXCR and lists one record per CDR3 protein. The repertoire includes more than 10,000 distinct CDR3 sequences, around 40% of them detected once, and around 53% sits in the top ten. V and J are TRBV3-2 and TRBJ2-2. TRBV3-2 is a known pseudogene. The receptor was isolated from a donor aged 50 or older with non-small cell lung cancer. The material sequenced was PBMCs, taken before or after stereotactic body radiation therapy (not recorded which). CDR3 region: CASSQDRERDTGELFF. In DNA, the CDR3 is TGTGCCAGCAGCCAAGATCGGGAAAGAGACACCGGGGAGCTGTTTTTT.